The clone carrying this TCR beta chain was detected only once. As yet, its antigen is unknown. Donors were drawn from the approximately 130-subject validation cohort, separate from the roughly 700-subject first cohort. The data were taken from a study of cytomegalovirus exposure and HLA in healthy donors. As for the study in general: The 500 to 850 first-cohort repertoires and the roughly 120 validation repertoires shared the same platform, a later analysis reported. General study results and limits: The authors listed some 150 TCR beta chains as cytomegalovirus-associated.

This CDR3 has 15 residues. The trim removed 1 base at V and 6 bases at J, leaving 6 bases unmatched. CDR1 and CDR2 (germline): SGHVS, FQNEAQ. Method: immunoSEQ multiplex PCR; TCRdb's copy keeps in-frame clones and lacks some. Of approximately 90,000 clones listed, about 96% were seen once; the top ten hold around 0.78%. Sequencing input: PBMCs. This TCR was sampled from a man between 18 and 35 years old in good health and CMV-seronegative. V and J are TRBV7-8 and TRBJ1-1; TRBD1 aligns across 9 bases. CDR3 bases: TGTGCCAGCAGCTTAGGGGGGACAGGGCGGCCTGAAGCTTTCTTT. Residues: CASSLGGTGRPEAFF. The full variable domain, in which reference TRBV7-8 and TRBJ1-1 provide the parts outside the CDR3, is GAGVSQSPRYKVAKRGQDVALRCDPISGHVSLFWYQQALGQGPEFLTYFQNEAQLDKSGLPSDRFFAERPEGSVSTLKIQRTQQEDSAVYLCASSLGGTGRPEAFFGQGTRLTVV.